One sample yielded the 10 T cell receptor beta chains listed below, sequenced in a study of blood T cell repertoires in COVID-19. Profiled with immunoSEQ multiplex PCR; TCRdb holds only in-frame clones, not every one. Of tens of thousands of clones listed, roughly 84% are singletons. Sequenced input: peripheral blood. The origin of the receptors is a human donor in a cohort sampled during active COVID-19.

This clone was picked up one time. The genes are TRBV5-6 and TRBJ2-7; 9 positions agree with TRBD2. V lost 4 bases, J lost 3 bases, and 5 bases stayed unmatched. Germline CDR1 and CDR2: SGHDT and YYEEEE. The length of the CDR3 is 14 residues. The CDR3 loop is CASSQAGGNYEQYF. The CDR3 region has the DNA TGTGCCAGCAGCCAAGCGGGGGGAAACTACGAGCAGTACTTC.

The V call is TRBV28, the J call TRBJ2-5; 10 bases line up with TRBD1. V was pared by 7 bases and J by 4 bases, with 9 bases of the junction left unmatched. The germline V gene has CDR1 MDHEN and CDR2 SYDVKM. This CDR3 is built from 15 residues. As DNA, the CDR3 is TGTGCCAGCAACTATCAGACAGGGGGCGTAGAGACCCAGTACTTC. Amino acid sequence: CASNYQTGGVETQYF.

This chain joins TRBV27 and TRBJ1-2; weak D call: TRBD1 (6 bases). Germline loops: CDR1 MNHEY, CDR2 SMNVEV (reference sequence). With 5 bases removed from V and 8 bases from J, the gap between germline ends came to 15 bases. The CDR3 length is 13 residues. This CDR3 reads CASSLGGAGGYTF. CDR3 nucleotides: TGTGCCAGCAGTCTTGGGGGGGCGGGAGGCTACACCTTC.

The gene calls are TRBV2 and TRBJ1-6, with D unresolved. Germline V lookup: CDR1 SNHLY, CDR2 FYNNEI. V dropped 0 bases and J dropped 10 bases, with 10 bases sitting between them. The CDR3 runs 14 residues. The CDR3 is CASSEAHSPSPLHF. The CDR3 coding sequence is TGTGCCAGCAGTGAAGCGCACAGTCCATCACCCCTCCACTTT.

The CDR3 coding sequence is TGCGCCAGCAGCTTGGGACCAGGGGACTATACTGAAGCTTTCTTT. Translated, it gives CASSLGPGDYTEAFF. The chain employs TRBV5-1 and TRBJ1-1, with D possibly being TRBD1 (6 bases). Looked up from germline, CDR1 is SGHRS and CDR2 is YFSETQ. The V and J ends lost 0 bases and 5 bases respectively, with 14 bases between them. This CDR3 is built from 15 residues.

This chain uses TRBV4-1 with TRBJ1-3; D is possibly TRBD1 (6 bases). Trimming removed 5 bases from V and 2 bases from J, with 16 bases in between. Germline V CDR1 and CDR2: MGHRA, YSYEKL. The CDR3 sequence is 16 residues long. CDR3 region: CASSSQGLITGNTIYF. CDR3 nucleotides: TGCGCCAGCAGCTCACAGGGTTTGATCACTGGAAACACCATATATTTT.

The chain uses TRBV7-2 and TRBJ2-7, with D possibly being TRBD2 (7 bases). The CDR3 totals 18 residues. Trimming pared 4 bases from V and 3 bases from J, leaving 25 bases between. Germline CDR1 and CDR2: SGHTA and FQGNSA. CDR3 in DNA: TGTGCCAGCAGCTGGGGGGGGCTTCGTCGCGCGGGGAGCTACGAGCAGTACTTC. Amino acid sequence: CASSWGGLRRAGSYEQYF.

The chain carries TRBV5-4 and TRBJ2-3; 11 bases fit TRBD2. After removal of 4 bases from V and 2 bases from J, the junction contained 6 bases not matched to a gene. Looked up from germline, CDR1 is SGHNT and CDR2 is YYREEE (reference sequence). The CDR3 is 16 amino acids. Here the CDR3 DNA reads TGTGCCAGCAGCCCCGGGACTAGCGGAGCCACAGATACGCAGTATTTT. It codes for CASSPGTSGATDTQYF.

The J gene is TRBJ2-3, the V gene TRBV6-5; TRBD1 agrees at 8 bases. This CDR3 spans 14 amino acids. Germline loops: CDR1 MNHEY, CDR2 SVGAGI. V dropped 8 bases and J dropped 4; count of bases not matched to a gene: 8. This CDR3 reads CASGRTGPPDTQYF. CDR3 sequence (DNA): TGTGCCAGCGGAAGGACAGGGCCCCCAGATACGCAGTATTTT.

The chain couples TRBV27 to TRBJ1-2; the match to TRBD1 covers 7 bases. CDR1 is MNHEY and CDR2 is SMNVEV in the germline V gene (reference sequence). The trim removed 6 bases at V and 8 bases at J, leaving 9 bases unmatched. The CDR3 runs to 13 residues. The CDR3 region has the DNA TGTGCCAGCAGCTCGACAGGGATATACGGCTACACCTTC. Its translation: CASSSTGIYGYTF.